The clone carrying this T cell receptor (beta chain) is a singleton in its sample. What it recognizes is unknown. The CDR3 totals 16 residues. The V gene end was trimmed by 3 bases and the J gene end by 1 base; junction bases not matched to a gene: 4. Germline lookup yields CDR1 SGHRS and CDR2 YFSETQ. Data came from immunoSEQ multiplex PCR; TCRdb stores just in-frame clones and leaves some out. The profile covers about 43,000 clones, with roughly four fifths appearing a single time and 10% to 14% taken by the ten largest. Antigen-specific CD4+ T cells expanded by the ViraFEST assay with viral peptide pools were then sequenced. Culture proceeded for more than nine days, and CD4+ T cells were then isolated. Recipients of the vaccine had no prior SARS-CoV-2 infection and negative nucleocapsid antibodies. Culturing of a few million PBMC per well took place with roughly 10 IU/ml IL-2 and around 10 ug/ml peptides.

This sample is drawn from a study of vaccination effects on CD4 cells after COVID-19. Whole-study findings and limits: Substantial clonal contraction characterized both infection- and vaccine-induced clones late after vaccination.

Here the sequenced sample was CD4+ T cells from PBMCs cultured with SARS-CoV-2 spike peptides, taken before COVID-19 vaccination. The rearrangement uses TRBV5-1 and TRBJ2-3; TRBD2 matches at 11 bases. The TCR sequence derives from a human donor who received a COVID-19 vaccine. CDR3 DNA: TGCGCCAGCAGCTCCTTGACTAGCGGGGGCACAGATACGCAGTATTTT. It encodes CASSSLTSGGTDTQYF.